One and the same sample provided the 13 T cell receptor beta chains below, sequenced in a study of neurological immune-mediated disorders. TCRdb passed the 5' RACE reads through MiXCR, listing each CDR3 protein once. This sample has 50,000 to 70,000 distinct CDR3 sequences, with roughly 13% found just once. Sequenced sample: PBMCs. The source of these receptors is a woman aged 55-69 years with HTLV-1-associated myelopathy (HAM/TSP).

This clonotype appeared many times. The chain recombines TRBV9 with TRBJ2-2; D ambiguous. CDR3 length: 12 residues. Trimming cost V 4 bases and J 13 bases, with 14 bases left between them. The germline V gene has CDR1 SGDLS and CDR2 YYNGEE. The CDR3 DNA sequence: TGTGCCAGCAGCCAGACTCCCGGCGCGCTGTTTTTT. It encodes CASSQTPGALFF.

The sample holds many counts of this clonotype. The J gene is TRBJ2-4, the V gene TRBV6-2 or TRBV6-3; weak D call: TRBD1 (6 bases). V lost 5 bases to trimming and J lost 0 bases, with 14 bases between them. This CDR3 spans 16 amino acids. Germline V gives CDR1 MNHEY, CDR2 SVGEGT. The CDR3 protein is CASSRGQTIAKNIQYF. DNA for the CDR3: TGTGCCAGCAGTAGAGGACAGACGATAGCCAAAAACATTCAGTACTTC.

The rearrangement joins TRBV6-2 or TRBV6-3 to TRBJ2-7; D may be TRBD2 (5 bases). The CDR3 is 14 residues long. Per the germline V gene, CDR1 is MNHEY and CDR2 is SVGEGT. The V end lost 6 bases, the J end lost 2 bases, and 14 bases lay between the germline ends. The CDR3 bases are TGTGCCAGCAGCCCTCCCGTGAGGGCCTACGAGCAGTACTTC. Translating gives CASSPPVRAYEQYF.

The rearrangement links TRBV6-1 to TRBJ2-5; perhaps TRBD2 as D (6 bases). This CDR3 is 14 amino acids long. CDR1 and CDR2 (germline): MNHNS, SASEGT. The V and J ends lost 8 bases and 0 bases respectively, with 13 bases between them. The CDR3 is CASEADYYQETQYF. CDR3 DNA: TGTGCCAGCGAAGCGGACTATTACCAAGAGACCCAGTACTTC.

This clonotype was recorded many times. The genes are TRBV3-1 and TRBJ2-1, with a weak D call TRBD2 (6 bases). The CDR3 has 15 residues. Per germline, CDR1 LGHDT and CDR2 YNNKEL (reference sequence). V lost 4 bases, J lost 1 base, and 11 bases lay in between. As DNA, the CDR3 is TGTGCCAGCAGCCGAGGGGACTTGTCCTACAATGAGCAGTTCTTC. Encoded protein: CASSRGDLSYNEQFF.

This clonotype was seen repeatedly, ten times or more. This rearrangement joins TRBV12-3 or TRBV12-4 to TRBJ2-3, with D unclear. V was trimmed by 6 bases and J by 10 bases, leaving 14 bases between them. The length of the CDR3 is 12 residues. CDR3 sequence: CASRARHLAQYF. The CDR3 DNA is TGTGCCAGCAGGGCCCGACACTTGGCGCAGTATTTT.

There are many counts of this clonotype. The CDR3 sequence: CASSQGTTGPHGYTF. CDR3 sequence (DNA): TGTGCCAGCAGCCAAGGGACGACGGGCCCTCATGGCTACACCTTC. The V and J genes are TRBV3-1 and TRBJ1-2, with D unresolved. The CDR3 contains 15 residues. The V and J ends lost 1 base and 6 bases respectively, with 15 bases between them. The V gene's germline CDR1 is LGHDT and CDR2 YNNKEL (reference sequence). Full variable domain (missing parts from reference TRBV3-1 and TRBJ1-2): DTAVSQTPKYLVTQMGNDKSIKCEQNLGHDTMYWYKQDSKKFLKIMFSYNNKELIINETVPNRFSPKSPDKAHLNLHINSLELGDSAVYFCASSQGTTGPHGYTFGSGTRLTVV.

In this sample, this clonotype turned up many times. The chain links TRBV5-1 to TRBJ2-7; 8 nucleotides line up with TRBD2. CDR3 size: 15 residues. Unmatched junction bases numbered 10, after V lost 1 base and J lost 7 bases. Germline CDR1 reads SGHRS; CDR2 reads YFSETQ. CDR3 region: CASSLIQAGVGEQYF. In nucleotides, the CDR3 is TGCGCCAGCAGCTTGATTCAAGCGGGAGTCGGGGAGCAGTACTTC.

This clonotype was counted ten times or more. The CDR3 sequence is CSAQLAGGRNEQFF. The CDR3 bases are TGCAGTGCCCAACTAGCGGGAGGTAGGAATGAGCAGTTCTTC. V is TRBV20-1 and J is TRBJ2-1; 12 bases align to TRBD2. Looked up from germline, CDR1 is DFQATT and CDR2 is SNEGSKA (reference sequence). The V and J ends lost 6 bases and 7 bases, in that order; junction bases with no gene match: 7. This CDR3 comprises 14 residues.

This clonotype was seen repeatedly, ten times or more. V usage is TRBV20-1 and J usage is TRBJ2-1, with 9 bases lining up with TRBD2. The CDR3 spans 13 residues. The germline V gene has CDR1 DFQATT and CDR2 SNEGSKA (reference sequence). The ends lost 5 bases at V and 14 bases at J; junction bases unmatched: 13. The DNA for the CDR3 is TGCAGTGCTCCAGAGACCGGACTAGCGCGAGAGTTCTTC. The encoded protein is CSAPETGLAREFF.

This clonotype was detected many times. The rearrangement links TRBV6-6 to TRBJ1-1; D perhaps matches TRBD1 (5 bases). Germline V gene data show CDR1 as MNHNY and CDR2 as SVGAGI (reference sequence). V lost 6 bases and J 3 bases, leaving 17 bases between the germline ends. This CDR3 is 15 amino acids long. CDR3 DNA sequence: TGTGCCAGCAGAAGAAGAACAGGTTTAGACACTGAAGCTTTCTTT. Protein product: CASRRRTGLDTEAFF.

This clonotype came up many times. This chain joins TRBV12-3 or TRBV12-4 and TRBJ1-5; 11 bases match TRBD1. Trimming removed 6 bases from V and 7 bases from J; junction bases left unmatched: 11. The CDR3 contains 16 residues. The CDR3 protein is CASSGPGQGVDQPQHF. The CDR3 nucleotides are TGTGCCAGCAGCGGACCGGGACAGGGGGTGGACCAGCCCCAGCATTTT.

This chain uses TRBV5-1 with TRBJ2-3, with 9 bases identical to TRBD1. CDR3 size: 14 residues. With 5 bases clipped from V and 3 bases from J, the junction kept 4 bases outside the gene matches. CDR1 and CDR2 (germline): SGHRS, YFSETQ. The CDR3 sequence is CASSNGQGTDTQYF. The CDR3, as DNA: TGCGCCAGCAGTAATGGACAGGGGACAGATACGCAGTATTTT.